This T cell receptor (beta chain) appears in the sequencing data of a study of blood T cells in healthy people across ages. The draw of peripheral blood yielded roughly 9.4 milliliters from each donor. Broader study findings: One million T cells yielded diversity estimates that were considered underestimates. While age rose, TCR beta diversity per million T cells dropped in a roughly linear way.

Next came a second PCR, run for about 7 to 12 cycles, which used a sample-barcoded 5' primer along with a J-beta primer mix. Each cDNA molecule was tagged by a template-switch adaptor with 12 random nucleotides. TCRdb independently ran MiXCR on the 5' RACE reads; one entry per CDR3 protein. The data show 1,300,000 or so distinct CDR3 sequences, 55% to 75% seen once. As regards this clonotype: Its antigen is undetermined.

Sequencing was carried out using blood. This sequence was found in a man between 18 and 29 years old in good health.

CDR3 nucleotides: TGTGCCAGCAGCCTCCGGTCTCACACGTGGGGGGAGACCCAGTACTTC. Amino acids: CASSLRSHTWGETQYF. The chain links TRBV9 to TRBJ2-5, with D perhaps assigned TRBD1 or TRBD2 (5 bases each). V was shortened by 4 bases and J by 5 bases, with 21 bases between the two germline ends. The CDR3 is made up of 16 amino acids. CDR1 SGDLS and CDR2 YYNGEE come from the germline V gene.